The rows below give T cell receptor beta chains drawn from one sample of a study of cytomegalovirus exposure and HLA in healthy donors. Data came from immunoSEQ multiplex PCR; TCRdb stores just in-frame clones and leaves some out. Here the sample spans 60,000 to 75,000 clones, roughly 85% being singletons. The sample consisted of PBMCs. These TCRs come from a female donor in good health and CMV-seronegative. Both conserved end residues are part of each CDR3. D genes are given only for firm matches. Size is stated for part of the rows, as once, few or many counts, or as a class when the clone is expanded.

CDR3 protein: CASSDGQVPFDTQYF
CDR3 DNA: TGTGCCAGTAGTGATGGACAGGTCCCCTTTGATACGCAGTATTTT
J gene: TRBJ2-3
clone size: NA
V gene: TRBV19
D gene: TRBD1

CDR3 protein: CASMYKDTQYF
CDR3 DNA: TGTGCCAGCATGTACAAGGATACGCAGTATTTT
J gene: TRBJ2-3
clone size: NA
V gene: TRBV6-1
D gene: NA

CDR3 protein: CASSLGAGAKFF
CDR3 DNA: TGTGCCAGCAGCTTAGGCGCGGGGGCCAAGTTCTTC
J gene: TRBJ2-1
clone size: NA
V gene: TRBV7-2
D gene: NA

CDR3 protein: CASSLRAPYEQYF
CDR3 DNA: TGTGCCAGCAGTTTACGAGCACCTTACGAGCAGTACTTC
J gene: TRBJ2-7
clone size: once
V gene: TRBV27
D gene: NA

CDR3 protein: CASSYRGRAEAFF
CDR3 DNA: TGTGCCAGCAGTTACAGGGGCAGAGCTGAAGCTTTCTTT
J gene: TRBJ1-1
clone size: once
V gene: TRBV6-4
D gene: TRBD1

CDR3 protein: CASSSLSEQYF
CDR3 DNA: TGTGCCAGCAGCTCCCTCTCCGAGCAGTACTTC
J gene: TRBJ2-7
clone size: few
V gene: TRBV11-2
D gene: NA

CDR3 protein: CASSAGQGMNTEAFF
CDR3 DNA: TGTGCCAGCAGTGCCGGACAGGGGATGAACACTGAAGCTTTCTTT
J gene: TRBJ1-1
clone size: once
V gene: TRBV27
D gene: TRBD1

CDR3 protein: CASADRGIETQYF
CDR3 DNA: TGCGCCAGCGCGGACAGGGGAATCGAGACCCAGTACTTC
J gene: TRBJ2-5
clone size: NA
V gene: TRBV5-1
D gene: TRBD1

CDR3 protein: CASSLVGGNEQFF
CDR3 DNA: TGTGCCAGCAGCTTAGTTGGGGGGAATGAGCAGTTCTTC
J gene: TRBJ2-1
clone size: NA
V gene: TRBV7-3
D gene: NA

CDR3 protein: CAVQANRDQPQHF
CDR3 DNA: TGTGCCGTCCAAGCAAACAGGGACCAGCCCCAGCATTTT
J gene: TRBJ1-5
clone size: NA
V gene: TRBV28
D gene: NA

CDR3 protein: CASSVATTPNTEAFF
CDR3 DNA: TGTGCCAGCAGTGTGGCAACCACGCCGAACACTGAAGCTTTCTTT
J gene: TRBJ1-1
clone size: NA
V gene: TRBV27
D gene: NA

CDR3 protein: CASSYLETGSYEQYF
CDR3 DNA: TGTGCCAGCAGTTATCTCGAGACAGGGTCGTACGAGCAGTACTTC
J gene: TRBJ2-7
clone size: NA
V gene: TRBV6-5
D gene: TRBD1

CDR3 protein: CARQGEQPQHF
CDR3 DNA: TGTGCCAGACAGGGGGAGCAGCCCCAGCATTTT
J gene: TRBJ1-5
clone size: NA
V gene: TRBV21-1
D gene: NA

CDR3 protein: CASSYSFTGGAYEQYF
CDR3 DNA: TGTGCCAGCAGTTACTCGTTTACCGGCGGGGCCTACGAGCAGTACTTC
J gene: TRBJ2-7
clone size: NA
V gene: TRBV6-5
D gene: NA

CDR3 protein: CASSLGGLAPKETQYF
CDR3 DNA: TGTGCCAGCAGCTTAGGAGGATTAGCCCCTAAGGAGACCCAGTACTTC
J gene: TRBJ2-5
clone size: few
V gene: TRBV7-2
D gene: NA

CDR3 protein: CASSNPPGEAFF
CDR3 DNA: TGCGCCAGCAGCAACCCCCCAGGGGAAGCTTTCTTT
J gene: TRBJ1-1
clone size: NA
V gene: TRBV5-1
D gene: NA

CDR3 protein: CASSSPQGQSSFQPQHF
CDR3 DNA: TGTGCCAGCAGTTCCCCCCAGGGACAGAGCTCCTTTCAGCCCCAGCATTTT
J gene: TRBJ1-5
clone size: NA
V gene: TRBV28
D gene: TRBD1

CDR3 protein: CASSYGQKLRYGYTF
CDR3 DNA: TGTGCCAGCAGTTACGGACAGAAACTCCGGTATGGCTACACCTTC
J gene: TRBJ1-2
clone size: few
V gene: TRBV6-5
D gene: NA

CDR3 protein: CASSKEGEGQNTEAFF
CDR3 DNA: TGTGCCAGCAGCAAAGAAGGAGAGGGACAGAACACTGAAGCTTTCTTT
J gene: TRBJ1-1
clone size: once
V gene: TRBV21-1
D gene: NA

CDR3 protein: CASRPGLAGGGETQYF
CDR3 DNA: TGTGCCAGCAGACCGGGACTAGCGGGAGGAGGAGAGACCCAGTACTTC
J gene: TRBJ2-5
clone size: NA
V gene: TRBV7-2
D gene: TRBD2